This TCR beta chain was sequenced in a study of neurological immune-mediated disorders (dated by TCRdb to between 2018 and 2020). As for the study more broadly: Among the 35 or so multiple sclerosis patients, relapsing-remitting MS was present in around 31 and secondary progressive MS was present in 3. Peripheral blood TCR-beta repertoires from patients with HTLV-I-associated myelopathy (HAM/TSP), patients with multiple sclerosis, and healthy controls were compared in the study using UMI-based sequencing. Alongside PBMC samples, the set of more than 85 TCR-beta libraries contained longitudinal samples, technical triplicates, and paired CD4+ and CD8+ T-cell subsets that had been sorted. Longitudinal HAM/TSP and healthy donors were sampled at 3 time-points each (roughly 3-45 month intervals). The cohort comprised 68 subjects: roughly 15 HAM/TSP patients, around 35 multiple sclerosis patients and about 20 healthy controls.

V is clipped by 3 bases and J by 3 bases, and the sequence between their germline boundaries is 21 bases long. The germline V gene sets CDR1 to SGHVS and CDR2 to FQNEAQ. The CDR3 contains 17 residues, cysteine and phenylalanine counted. Kept here is only the CDR3 DNA, which spans 51 bases and is read in frame from base 1. What this sample's time point label stands for: longitudinal time-point 3. For unsorted PBMC libraries, 2 million PBMCs were used after storage in RNAlater at -80 degrees C until RNA extraction. Multiple sclerosis patients were enrolled in a US clinical protocol under which disease progression was evaluated by magnetic resonance imaging. Peripheral blood underwent Ficoll-Hypaque density gradient centrifugation to isolate PBMCs, which were then cryopreserved in liquid nitrogen. cDNA was synthesized by template-switch 5'RACE using a primer with a 10-nucleotide random unique molecular identifier that tagged each TCR transcript. Every sequencing run yielded over 160 million TCR-beta sequences covering 15-18 subjects. The RNeasy kit was used for extraction of total RNA. Using the KAPA Real-time Library Amplification kit, TCR-beta VDJ regions were amplified with primers for the TCR constant region and the 5'RACE anchor. Sample indexes and Illumina adaptors were added in a first PCR, after which library yield was increased in a second PCR. After purification with Ampure beads, the TCR product of roughly 650 bp was size-selected on a 2% E-gel SizeSelection system. Library quality was checked on a Bioanalyzer, concentration was measured with Qubit, and libraries were quantified with the Kapa Library Quantification kit before pooling. Libraries were sequenced paired-end 2 x 150 bp on an Illumina HiSeq 2500. To increase sequence diversity, roughly 24-31% phiX was spiked into each library pool. Processing in the source paper ran as follows. The UMI-based MiGEC pipeline processed quality-filtered reads and removed over 85% of raw TCR sequences during error correction. VDJ genes were aligned to IMGT germline references, and clonotypes were defined by unique CDR3 amino acid sequence plus V-J genes. Clonal expansion, Shannon diversity and CDR3 relatedness were evaluated with VDJtools (CalcPairwiseDistances, ClusterSamples), while phylogenetic trees were built in CLCbio workbench. Clones with at least 8 unique UMIs were defined as expanded, with this threshold being based on coefficient-of-variation modelling across technical triplicates. TCRdb passed the public sequencing reads through fastp at Q25 and MiXCR, retaining productive beta sequences. Each CDR3 protein gets just one entry, which takes the most common genes and DNA from the rows behind it. TCRdb, not the original authors, processed these V and J calls. This sample gives approximately 89,000 distinct CDR3 sequences in total; under 4.5% of them show up just once. 5% to 6% of the sample goes to the ten largest clones.

What the research found in general, with its limitations: TCR clonal expansion was greatest in HAM/TSP patients and smallest in MS patients, who ranked below even healthy controls. No identical CDR3 amino acid sequences were shared among expanded clones across subjects, suggesting private TCR-beta repertoires in all groups. No clinical or MRI features were associated with the MS cluster, and the authors said that larger cohorts are needed. In phylogenetic analysis, the repertoires of 18 of 34 MS patients grouped into a cluster of related CDR3 sequences, which suggests a possible signature at the repertoire level.

This clonotype was seen at least ten times. Its recognized antigen is unknown. There are no base qualities to consult, and no much larger clone falls within one base. The material sequenced was PBMCs. The sequence is built from TRBV7-8 and TRBJ2-7; the D gene is perhaps TRBD1, on 6 matching bases. This TCR derives from a woman in her sixties or seventies with multiple sclerosis. The CDR3 loop reads CASSLRTRDILIYEQYF. Read as DNA, the sequence is TGTGCCAGCAGCTTGCGAACCCGGGACATCCTAATCTACGAGCAGTACTTC.